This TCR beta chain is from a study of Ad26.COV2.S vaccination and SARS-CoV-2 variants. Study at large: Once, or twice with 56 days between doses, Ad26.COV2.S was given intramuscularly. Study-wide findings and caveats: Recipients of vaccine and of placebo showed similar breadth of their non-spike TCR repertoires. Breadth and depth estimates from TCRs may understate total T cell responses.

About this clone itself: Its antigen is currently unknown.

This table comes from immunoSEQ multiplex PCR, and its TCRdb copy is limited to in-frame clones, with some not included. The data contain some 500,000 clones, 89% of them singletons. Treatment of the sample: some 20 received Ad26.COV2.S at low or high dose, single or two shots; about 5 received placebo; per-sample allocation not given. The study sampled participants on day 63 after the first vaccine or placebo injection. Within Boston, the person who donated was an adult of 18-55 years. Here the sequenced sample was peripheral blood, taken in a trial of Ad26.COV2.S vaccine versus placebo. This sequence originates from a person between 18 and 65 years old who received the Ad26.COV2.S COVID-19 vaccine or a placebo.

The CDR3 DNA reads as TGTGCCAGCAGCCCCCCGGGACAGTATTACAATGAGCAGTTCTTC. Translating gives CASSPPGQYYNEQFF. The chain has TRBV7-6 and TRBJ2-1; the match to TRBD1 covers 7 bases. The germline V gene has CDR1 SGHVS and CDR2 FNYEAQ. Unmatched junction bases numbered 8, after V lost 5 bases and J lost 4 bases. This CDR3 comprises 15 residues. Based on the CDR3 plus reference TRBV7-6 and TRBJ2-1, the full variable domain is GAGVSQSPRYKVTKRGQDVALRCDPISGHVSLYWYRQALGQGPEFLTYFNYEAQQDKSGLPNDRFSAERPEGSISTLTIQRTEQRDSAMYRCASSPPGQYYNEQFFGPGTRLTVL.